The 12 T cell receptor beta chains listed next were all sequenced from one sample in a study of T cell clonality in common variable immunodeficiency. Clones were sequenced by immunoSEQ multiplex PCR, and TCRdb holds only the in-frame ones, with some missing. This set yields 40,000 to 65,000 clones and no singletons; the top ten hold 3.4%. Sequencing used peripheral blood mononuclear cells. These receptors came from a person aged 18 to 70 in good health.

This clone was detected only a few times. With the read ending 3 residues before the CDR3 end, the germline J gene is used to fill in that end. The chain carries TRBV11-3 and TRBJ2-7; D remains unclear. CDR3 size: 14 residues. The germline gives CDR1 SGHNT, CDR2 YENEEA. V was pared by 3 bases and J by 4 bases, with 13 bases between. The CDR3 loop reads CASSFLQYSYEQYF. CDR3 bases read: TGTGCCAGCAGCTTTTTACAGTACAGTTACGAG.

The table lists this clone with many counts. The CDR3 end is not reached by the read, which stops 3 residues before it; the germline J gene fills it in. The genes are TRBV5-1 and TRBJ1-2; tentatively, D is TRBD1 (5 bases). Germline CDR1 and CDR2: SGHRS and YFSETQ. This CDR3 has 12 residues. Incomplete CDR3 DNA: TGCGCCAGCAGCTTGGAAGGGGAGGGC. Protein sequence: CASSLEGEG. The full CDR3 protein is CASSLEGEGYTF.

This clone came up many times. The observed sequence ends 3 residues before the CDR3 terminus, with the missing tail filled in from the germline J gene. The rearrangement links TRBV29-1 to TRBJ2-1; D ambiguous. CDR3 size: 13 residues. Per the germline V gene, CDR1 is SQVTM and CDR2 is ANQGSEA. Trimming left V 2 bases short and J 2 bases short, with 7 bases between. CDR3 DNA (partial): TGCAGCGTTGAATCGGGTCCCTACAATGAG. Amino acids: CSVESGPYNE. From start to end, the CDR3 is CSVESGPYNEQFF.

This clone is termed medium-sized. The read terminates 3 residues ahead of where the CDR3 ends, so the germline J gene completes it. The chain joins TRBV6-2 or TRBV6-3 to TRBJ2-3; 8 bases align to TRBD2. This CDR3 is 16 amino acids long. With V trimmed by 6 bases and J by 6 bases, 14 bases remained unmatched. The germline CDR1 and CDR2 sequences are MNHEY and SVGEGT. CDR3 bases read: TGTGCCAGCAGACTTGAACTAGCGGACCTTGAGGATACG. This encodes CASRLELADLEDT. The CDR3 reads in full as CASRLELADLEDTQYF.

This clone was seen more than once but under ten times. With the read ending 3 residues before the CDR3 end, the germline J gene is used to fill in that end. The chain combines TRBV30 with TRBJ1-2; D ambiguous. The CDR3 length is 13 residues. In germline, CDR1 is GTSNPN, CDR2 SVGIG (reference sequence). The sequenced CDR3 bases are TGTGCCTGGAGTGTAGAGTTTCCAGATACC. Protein sequence: CAWSVEFPDT. The full CDR3 sequence reads CAWSVEFPDTYTF.

Ten or more counts support this clone. The read ends 3 residues before the CDR3 terminus; that terminus is restored from the germline J gene. The rearrangement joins TRBV20-1 to TRBJ1-4; 10 bases map to TRBD1. V was clipped by 3 bases and J by 8 bases; unmatched bases: 18. Germline V CDR1 and CDR2: DFQATT, SNEGSKA (reference sequence). CDR3 length: 18 residues. The sequenced part of the CDR3 DNA is TGCAGTGCTAGGAAGTGGGGGACAGGGGAAATTAAGGAAGAAAAA. This codes for CSARKWGTGEIKEEK. The whole CDR3 is CSARKWGTGEIKEEKLFF.

This clone was recorded many times. The read comes to an end 3 residues before the CDR3 does, leaving the germline J gene to fill in the end. The chain combines TRBV7-8 with TRBJ1-6; 7 bases line up with TRBD1. There are 17 residues in the CDR3. Trimming removed 5 bases from V and 0 bases from J; junction bases left unmatched: 7. Germline values: CDR1 SGHVS, CDR2 FQNEAQ. CDR3: CASSRTGASSYNSPLHF. The sequenced part of the CDR3 DNA is TGTGCCAGCAGCCGTACAGGGGCAAGCTCCTATAATTCACCC.

The table lists this clone with many counts. With the read ending 3 residues before the CDR3 end, the germline J gene is used to fill in that end. The chain links TRBV5-1 to TRBJ2-1; 7 nucleotides match TRBD1. Germline CDR1 SGHRS, CDR2 YFSETQ. V shed 0 bases and J 6 bases; nucleotides not matched to a gene: 12. The CDR3 spans 17 residues. The part of the CDR3 DNA that was read is TGCGCCAGCAGCTTGGGAGGGAGAGGGGGCGCCGGCAATGAG. Translating it yields CASSLGGRGGAGNE. Given in full, the CDR3 is CASSLGGRGGAGNEQFF.

There are many counts of this clone. The CDR3 extends 3 residues past the end of the read, so its final part is completed from the germline J gene. The chain carries TRBV7-9 and TRBJ2-5; a possible D gene is TRBD2 (6 bases). The CDR3 runs to 13 residues. CDR1 and CDR2 (germline): SEHNR, FQNEAQ (reference sequence). V was pared by 5 bases and J by 6 bases, with 13 bases between. CDR3 DNA, as far as it was read: TGTGCCAGCAGCCATAGGACTATCCAGACC. Its protein is CASSHRTIQT. The CDR3 in full is CASSHRTIQTQYF.

This clone occurred many times. The read ends 3 residues shy of where the CDR3 ends; the end is completed using the germline J gene. This chain uses TRBV20-1 with TRBJ2-3; 9 bases match TRBD2. V dropped 1 base and J dropped 4; count of bases not matched to a gene: 3. This CDR3 contains 14 residues. Germline CDR1 reads DFQATT; CDR2 reads SNEGSKA (reference sequence). The sequenced part of the CDR3 DNA is TGCAGTGCTAGAGGGGTAGCGGGGGCAGATACG. Protein product: CSARGVAGADT. The whole CDR3 is CSARGVAGADTQYF.

This clone was recorded many times. The CDR3 end falls 3 residues outside the read, so it is completed with the germline J gene. The chain combines TRBV5-4 with TRBJ2-5, with a possible D match to TRBD2 (5 bases). Looked up from germline, CDR1 is SGHNT and CDR2 is YYREEE (reference sequence). The CDR3 runs 15 residues. V lost 2 bases, J lost 4 bases, and 15 bases lay in between. This chain's CDR3 is CASSFRTRRGETQYF. Partial CDR3 DNA: TGTGCCAGCAGCTTCAGGACTCGACGGGGAGAGACC.

This clone was observed at least ten times. The CDR3 end lies 3 residues beyond the end of the read and is filled in from the germline J gene. The chain links TRBV20-1 to TRBJ1-1; D gene unclear. Germline V gene data show CDR1 as DFQATT and CDR2 as SNEGSKA (reference sequence). V shed 3 bases and J shed 1 base, with 21 bases lying between them. This CDR3 is built from 17 residues. CDR3 loop: CSASDVLTGRANTEAFF. The part of the CDR3 DNA that was read is TGCAGTGCTAGCGACGTTCTAACGGGGAGGGCGAACACTGAA.